The rows below give T cell receptor beta chains drawn from one sample of a study of memory CD4+ T cells and cytomegalovirus serostatus. Clones were sequenced by immunoSEQ multiplex PCR, and TCRdb holds only the in-frame ones, with some missing. The sample yields 75,000 to 95,000 clones, more than 70% seen once. Material: memory CD4+ T cells from blood. Receptors were obtained from an adult in good health and CMV-seronegative. The CDR3 runs from the conserved cysteine through the conserved F or W. D genes are given only for firm matches. The size entry is marked missing in some rows and otherwise reads once, few, many or a size class.

TRBV30,.,14,TRBJ1-3,once,TGTGCCTGGAAAGTGGGGGCAATCGGAGACACCATATATTTT,CAWKVGAIGDTIYF
TRBV29-1,TRBD1,13,TRBJ1-2,.,TGCAGCGCGACGGACAGGGAGGACTATGGCTACACCTTC,CSATDREDYGYTF
TRBV4-3,TRBD2,14,TRBJ2-5,.,TGCGCCAGCAGCCAGTGGGGGGGAGGGGAGACCCAGTACTTC,CASSQWGGGETQYF
TRBV6-5,.,12,TRBJ1-5,once,TGTGCCCGCCCGTGGGGGCATCAGCCCCAGCATTTT,CARPWGHQPQHF
TRBV6-5,.,13,TRBJ2-4,.,TGTGCCAGCAGTAGCCCTATTACAAACATTCAGTACTTC,CASSSPITNIQYF
TRBV11-2,TRBD2,12,TRBJ2-7,few,TGTGCCAGCAGCTGGACTAGCTACGAGCAGTACTTC,CASSWTSYEQYF
TRBV6-7,.,16,TRBJ1-1,.,TGTGCCAGCAGTTACTCGAGTGCACAGGGCGGAACTGAAGCTTTCTTT,CASSYSSAQGGTEAFF
TRBV18,TRBD1,18,TRBJ1-2,.,TGTGCCAGCTCATTAACAGGGGTACCTGGTACTTTTAACTATGGCTACACCTTC,CASSLTGVPGTFNYGYTF
TRBV4-2,.,15,TRBJ1-4,.,TGTGCCAGCAGCCAAGACGGGCCAACTAATGAAAAACTGTTTTTT,CASSQDGPTNEKLFF
TRBV30,.,14,TRBJ1-3,.,TGTGCCTGGAGTCCGGGACACTCTGGAAACACCATATATTTT,CAWSPGHSGNTIYF
TRBV7-9,TRBD1,14,TRBJ2-7,once,TGTGCCAGCAGCACGAGGACAGGGTCCTACGAGCAGTACTTC,CASSTRTGSYEQYF
TRBV5-1,.,15,TRBJ2-7,.,TGCGCCAGCAGCTTGGCCCCCCAGGGGTCCTACGAGCAGTACTTC,CASSLAPQGSYEQYF
TRBV28,.,12,TRBJ1-2,.,TGTGCCAGCAGTAAGAACGTCTATGGCTACACCTTC,CASSKNVYGYTF
TRBV27,.,16,TRBJ1-5,.,TGTGCCAGCAGTTTATTACAGCCGGTAGGCAATCAGCCCCAGCATTTT,CASSLLQPVGNQPQHF
TRBV6-1,.,13,TRBJ2-5,.,TGTGCCAGCAGTGAAGGGCTGCGGGAGACCCAGTACTTC,CASSEGLRETQYF
TRBV5-1,.,16,TRBJ1-4,.,TGCGCCAGCAGACCAGGACAGACACCAACTAATGAAAAACTGTTTTTT,CASRPGQTPTNEKLFF
TRBV11-2,TRBD1,16,TRBJ2-7,.,TGTGCCAGCAGCTCCTTTTCCGGGACAGGGGGCTACGAGCAGTACTTC,CASSSFSGTGGYEQYF
TRBV6-4,TRBD1,17,TRBJ2-2,.,TGTGCCAGCAGTGACAGCGCACAGGGGGCTCACACCGGGGAGCTGTTTTTT,CASSDSAQGAHTGELFF
TRBV6-1,.,11,TRBJ2-7,.,TGTGCCACCCTGACGGTCTACGAGCAGTACTTC,CATLTVYEQYF
TRBV18,TRBD1,16,TRBJ2-3,few,TGTGCCAGCTCACTTCAGGGACAGGGGGCAACAGATACGCAGTATTTT,CASSLQGQGATDTQYF
TRBV28,TRBD1,18,TRBJ1-2,.,TGTGCCAGCTTTAATCCCCCGGGACAGGGAACTTTTGGTTATGGCTACACCTTC,CASFNPPGQGTFGYGYTF
TRBV5-5,.,12,TRBJ2-7,.,TGTGCCAGCAGCTCTCAGGGGTACGAGCAGTACTTC,CASSSQGYEQYF
TRBV14,.,11,TRBJ2-1,few,TGTGCCAGCAGCCAAGCGGGAGTGCAGTTCTTC,CASSQAGVQFF
TRBV7-9,TRBD1,14,TRBJ1-2,.,TGTGCCAGCAGCTCTGGACAGGGGAAATATGGCTACACCTTC,CASSSGQGKYGYTF
TRBV7-2,TRBD1,15,TRBJ2-1,few,TGTGCCAGCAGCCCCAGGGGGCTCTCCTACAATGAGCAGTTCTTC,CASSPRGLSYNEQFF
TRBV21-1,.,16,TRBJ1-6,.,TGTGCCAGCAGCAAGCGACGGGGGTTCTATAATTCACCCCTCCACTTT,CASSKRRGFYNSPLHF
TRBV6-5,.,14,TRBJ1-2,once,TGTGCCAGCAGGGCCTGGACGGGAAACTATGGCTACACCTTC,CASRAWTGNYGYTF
TRBV19,.,16,TRBJ1-1,.,TGTGCCAGTAGTATAGGACAGGCTAGAATGAACACTGAAGCTTTCTTT,CASSIGQARMNTEAFF
TRBV4-1,TRBD1,18,TRBJ2-2,.,TGCGCCAGCAGCCTATCCCCCGGACAGGGTATGAACACCGGGGAGCTGTTTTTT,CASSLSPGQGMNTGELFF
TRBV4-3,.,15,TRBJ1-1,.,TGCGCCAGCAGCCAAGATATAGGGACGAACACTGAAGCTTTCTTT,CASSQDIGTNTEAFF
TRBV30,.,12,TRBJ2-7,.,TGTGCCTGGAGTCAGGGGCCCTACGAGCAGTACTTC,CAWSQGPYEQYF
TRBV6-1,.,17,TRBJ1-4,.,TGTGCCAGCAGTGAAGCATATGCGGCAGGCTCTAATGAAAAACTGTTTTTT,CASSEAYAAGSNEKLFF
TRBV5-1,TRBD1,15,TRBJ2-2,.,TGCGCCAGCAGCTTGCGGTCCCAGGGGGCCGGGGAGCTGTTTTTT,CASSLRSQGAGELFF
TRBV10-1,.,13,TRBJ2-3,.,TGCGCCAGCAGTGTACCGGGCACAGATACGCAGTATTTT,CASSVPGTDTQYF
TRBV27,.,16,TRBJ1-5,.,TGTGCCAGCAGTCCAGACAGGATCTATAGCAATCAGCCCCAGCATTTT,CASSPDRIYSNQPQHF
TRBV10-3,TRBD1,14,TRBJ1-6,few,TGTGCCATCACCGACAGGGGTTCGGATTCACCCCTCCACTTT,CAITDRGSDSPLHF
TRBV7-9,TRBD1,15,TRBJ2-7,.,TGTGCCAGCAGCTTAGCGGGTGGACAGGGCCGGGAGCAGTACTTC,CASSLAGGQGREQYF
TRBV7-2,TRBD2,18,TRBJ2-1,.,TGTGCCAGCAGCGCAGGACTAGCGGGACAACGGTTTAACAATGAGCAGTTCTTC,CASSAGLAGQRFNNEQFF
TRBV6-5,.,13,TRBJ2-3,.,TGTGCCGCTCGGGGCGGGTTTACAGATACGCAGTATTTT,CAARGGFTDTQYF
TRBV30,.,11,TRBJ2-2,.,TGTGCCTGGAAGGTATCGGGGGAGCTGTTTTTT,CAWKVSGELFF
TRBV9,.,13,TRBJ1-6,.,TGTGCCAGCAACGCAGCGGATAATTCACCCCTCCACTTT,CASNAADNSPLHF
TRBV6-5,.,15,TRBJ1-6,.,TGTGCCAGCAGTTACGGGAACAGAAACAATTCACCCCTCCACTTT,CASSYGNRNNSPLHF
TRBV4-1,.,14,TRBJ1-1,.,TGCGCCAGCAGCCAAGGGCCCAGAAACACTGAAGCTTTCTTT,CASSQGPRNTEAFF
TRBV2,.,14,TRBJ2-3,.,TGTGCCAGCAGTGAAGCATCGGTTAGGAGTACGCAGTATTTT,CASSEASVRSTQYF
TRBV6-6,.,16,TRBJ1-3,.,TGTGCCAGCAGTCATCCCGACAGCATCTCTGGAAACACCATATATTTT,CASSHPDSISGNTIYF
TRBV27,.,14,TRBJ1-2,few,TGTGCCAGCAGTGACGCCAGGGTTAACTATGGCTACACCTTC,CASSDARVNYGYTF
TRBV6-1,TRBD2,15,TRBJ2-1,.,TGTGCCAGCACGTCGGTGCGGACTAGTATCAATGAGCAGTTCTTC,CASTSVRTSINEQFF
TRBV25-1,TRBD1,15,TRBJ1-4,.,TGTGCCAGCAGTGAATATTGGACAGGGAATGAAAAACTGTTTTTT,CASSEYWTGNEKLFF
TRBV18,TRBD1,16,TRBJ2-6,.,TGTGCCAGCTCACCACAGACAGGGTCTGGGGCCAACGTCCTGACTTTC,CASSPQTGSGANVLTF
TRBV29-1,TRBD2,14,TRBJ2-3,.,TGCAGCGTGATAGCGGGGGGCTCAGGGGATACGCAGTATTTT,CSVIAGGSGDTQYF